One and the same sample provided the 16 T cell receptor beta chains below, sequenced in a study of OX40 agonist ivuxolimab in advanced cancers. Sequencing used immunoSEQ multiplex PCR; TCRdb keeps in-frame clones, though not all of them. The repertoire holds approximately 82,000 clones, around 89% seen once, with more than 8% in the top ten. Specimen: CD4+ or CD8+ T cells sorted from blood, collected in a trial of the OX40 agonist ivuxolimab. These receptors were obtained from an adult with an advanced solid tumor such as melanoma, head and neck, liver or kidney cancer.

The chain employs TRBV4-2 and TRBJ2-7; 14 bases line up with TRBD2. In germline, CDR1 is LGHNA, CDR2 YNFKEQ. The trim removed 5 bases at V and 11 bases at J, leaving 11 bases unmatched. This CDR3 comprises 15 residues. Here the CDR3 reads CASSSGTSGGRMEYF. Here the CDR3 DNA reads TGTGCCAGCAGCTCAGGGACTAGCGGGGGAAGGATGGAGTACTTC.

The CDR3 region has the DNA TGTGCCAGAGAAGGACAGGGGGGGTTTTATGGCTACACCTTC. The encoded protein is CAREGQGGFYGYTF. The chain is built from TRBV2 and TRBJ1-2, with 10 bases that match TRBD1. The CDR3 totals 14 residues. The trim removed 9 bases at V and 5 bases at J, leaving 9 bases unmatched. The germline CDR1 and CDR2 sequences are SNHLY and FYNNEI.

The CDR3 DNA follows: TGTGCCAGCAGCTACATAAGCGGAGGCAGGGGGGGAGGTGAGCAGTTCTTC. It specifies CASSYISGGRGGGEQFF. V gene TRBV11-2 combines with J gene TRBJ2-1, with D perhaps given as TRBD1 or TRBD2 (7 bases each). Trimming removed 4 bases from V and 9 bases from J, with 25 bases in between. Per the germline V gene, CDR1 is SGHAT and CDR2 is FQNNGV. The CDR3 totals 17 residues. Looking up the rest from reference TRBV11-2 and TRBJ2-1 gives the full variable domain: EAGVAQSPRYKIIEKRQSVAFWCNPISGHATLYWYQQILGQGPKLLIQFQNNGVVDDSQLPKDRFSAERLKGVDSTLKIQPAKLEDSAVYLCASSYISGGRGGGEQFFGPGTRLTVL.

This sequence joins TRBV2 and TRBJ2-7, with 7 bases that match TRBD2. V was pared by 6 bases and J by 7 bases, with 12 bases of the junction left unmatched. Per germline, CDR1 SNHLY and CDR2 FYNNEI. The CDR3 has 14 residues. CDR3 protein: CASRTGGSSGEQYF. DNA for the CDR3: TGTGCCAGCAGAACGGGAGGTTCTTCGGGTGAGCAGTACTTC.

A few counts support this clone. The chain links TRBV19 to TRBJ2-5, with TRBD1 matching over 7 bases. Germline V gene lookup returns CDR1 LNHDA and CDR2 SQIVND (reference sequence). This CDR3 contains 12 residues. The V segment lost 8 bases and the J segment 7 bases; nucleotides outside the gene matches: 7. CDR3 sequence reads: CASSTGLATQYF. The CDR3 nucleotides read TGTGCCAGTTCGACAGGGTTGGCGACCCAGTACTTC.

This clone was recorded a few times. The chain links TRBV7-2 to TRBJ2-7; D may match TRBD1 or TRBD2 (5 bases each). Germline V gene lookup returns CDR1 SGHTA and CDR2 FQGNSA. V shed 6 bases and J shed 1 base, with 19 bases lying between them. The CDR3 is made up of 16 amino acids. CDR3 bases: TGTGCCAGCAGTCTCGCCGGGACGGATCCTTCCTACGAGCAGTACTTC. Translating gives CASSLAGTDPSYEQYF.

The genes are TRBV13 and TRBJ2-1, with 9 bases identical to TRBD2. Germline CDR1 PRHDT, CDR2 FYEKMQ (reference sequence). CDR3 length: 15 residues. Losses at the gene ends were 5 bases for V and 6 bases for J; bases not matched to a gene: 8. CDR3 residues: CASSPSPSGINEQFF. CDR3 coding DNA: TGTGCCAGCAGCCCAAGTCCTAGCGGGATCAATGAGCAGTTCTTC.

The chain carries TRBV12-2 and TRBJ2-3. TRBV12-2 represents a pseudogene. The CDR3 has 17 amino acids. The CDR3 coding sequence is TGTGCAAGTCGCTTGGGGCTAGGTCGGGGAGGCACAGATACGCAGTATTTT. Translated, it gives CASRLGLGRGGTDTQYF.

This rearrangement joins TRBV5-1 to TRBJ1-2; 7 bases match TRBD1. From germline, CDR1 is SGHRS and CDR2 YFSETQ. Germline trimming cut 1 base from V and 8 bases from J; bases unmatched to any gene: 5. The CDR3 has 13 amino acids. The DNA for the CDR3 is TGCGCCAGCAGCTTGACAGGGGAGGACGGCTACACCTTC. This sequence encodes CASSLTGEDGYTF.

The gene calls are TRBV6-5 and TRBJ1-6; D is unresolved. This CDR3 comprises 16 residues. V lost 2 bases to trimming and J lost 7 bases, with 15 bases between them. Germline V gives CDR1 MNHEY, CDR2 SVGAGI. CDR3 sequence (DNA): TGTGCCAGCAGTTACCAGGCGGCGGGCACCAATTCACCCCTCCACTTT. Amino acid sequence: CASSYQAAGTNSPLHF.

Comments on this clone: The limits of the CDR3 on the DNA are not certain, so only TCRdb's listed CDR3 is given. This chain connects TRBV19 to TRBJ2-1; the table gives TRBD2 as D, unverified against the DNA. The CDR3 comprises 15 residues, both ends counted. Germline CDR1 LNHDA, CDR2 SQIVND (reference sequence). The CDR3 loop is CASSIGFGGGASEFF.

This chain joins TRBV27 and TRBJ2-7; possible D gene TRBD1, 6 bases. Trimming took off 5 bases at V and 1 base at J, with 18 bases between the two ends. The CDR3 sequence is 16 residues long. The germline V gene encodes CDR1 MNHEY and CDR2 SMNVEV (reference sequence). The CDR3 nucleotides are TGTGCCAGCAGTCGAAGGGACACAGTCCTATCCTACGAGCAGTACTTC. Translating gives CASSRRDTVLSYEQYF.

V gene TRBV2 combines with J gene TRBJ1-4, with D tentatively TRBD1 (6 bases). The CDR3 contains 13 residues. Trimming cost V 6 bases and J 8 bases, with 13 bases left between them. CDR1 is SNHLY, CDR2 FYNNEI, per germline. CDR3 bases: TGTGCCAGCAGGGCAGGGGCAGGGGAAAAACTGTTTTTT. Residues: CASRAGAGEKLFF.

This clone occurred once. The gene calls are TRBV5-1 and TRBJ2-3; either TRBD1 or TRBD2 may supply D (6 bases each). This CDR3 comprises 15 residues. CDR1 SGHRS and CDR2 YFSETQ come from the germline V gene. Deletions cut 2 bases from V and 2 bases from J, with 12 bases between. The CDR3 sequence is CASSFGGPPTDTQYF. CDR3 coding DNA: TGCGCCAGCAGCTTCGGGGGCCCCCCCACAGATACGCAGTATTTT.

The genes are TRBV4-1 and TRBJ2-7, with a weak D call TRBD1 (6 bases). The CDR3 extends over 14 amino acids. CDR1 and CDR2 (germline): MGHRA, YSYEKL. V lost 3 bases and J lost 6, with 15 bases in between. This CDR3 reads CASSQTNRDPEQYF. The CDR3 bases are TGCGCCAGCAGCCAGACGAACAGGGATCCCGAGCAGTACTTC.

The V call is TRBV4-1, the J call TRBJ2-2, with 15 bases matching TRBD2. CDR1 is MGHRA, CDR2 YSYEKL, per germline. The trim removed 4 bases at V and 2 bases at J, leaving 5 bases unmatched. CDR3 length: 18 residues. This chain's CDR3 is CASSRTSGRALNTGELFF. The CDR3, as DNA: TGCGCCAGCAGCCGGACTAGCGGGAGGGCCCTCAACACCGGGGAGCTGTTTTTT.